The 2 T cell receptor beta chains presented below share a single source sample, sequenced in a study of shared clonotypes between healthy human individuals. The protocol was immunoSEQ multiplex PCR, while the TCRdb copy is restricted to in-frame clones and leaves out a portion. The table records some 2,100,000 clones, about 94% of them present only once. Sequenced material: naive CD4+ T cells sorted from blood. This sample's subset: CD45RA+ positively selected. The receptors derive from a man in his late teens or twenties in good health.

This chain connects TRBV19 to TRBJ2-5; TRBD1 might be the D (5 bases). V was pared by 3 bases and J by 3 bases, with 14 bases between. Germline V gene data show CDR1 as LNHDA and CDR2 as SQIVND (reference sequence). There are 15 residues in the CDR3. CDR3 protein: CASSIQGRPEETQYF. The CDR3 region has the DNA TGTGCCAGTAGTATCCAGGGCCGGCCTGAAGAGACCCAGTACTTC.

The CDR3 loop reads CASSPDPGGGGYTF. The DNA for the CDR3 is TGTGCCAGCAGCCCCGACCCAGGGGGTGGTGGCTACACCTTC. The chain recombines TRBV5-4 with TRBJ1-2; 7 bases align to TRBD1. In germline, CDR1 is SGHNT, CDR2 YYREEE (reference sequence). V lost 4 bases and J lost 7; bases outside the gene matches: 10. This CDR3 has 14 amino acids.